This entry features one T cell receptor beta chain sequence. Produced via immunoSEQ multiplex PCR; TCRdb's table is partial and in-frame only. This sample has 85,000 to 100,000 clones, with roughly 92% found just once. This sample stems from a study of T cell changes during pregnancy in multiple sclerosis. Looked up from germline, CDR1 is SGDLS and CDR2 is YYNGEE. The junction had 3 bases not matched to a gene; V was cut back by 3 bases and J by 1 base. The CDR3 totals 15 residues. The clonotype was recovered from a female donor with multiple sclerosis, enrolled in a pregnancy study. The sample here was peripheral blood, taken after pregnancy. The chain uses TRBV9 and TRBJ1-2; 10 positions agree with TRBD1. The CDR3 DNA reads TGTGCCAGCAGCGACGGACAGGGGGATAACTATGGCTACACCTTC. Residues: CASSDGQGDNYGYTF.